This T cell receptor (beta chain) derives from a study of shared clonotypes between healthy human individuals. Study-wide points: Compared with clonotypes that all four donors shared, non-shared clonotypes had lower generation probabilities.

Negatively enriched CD4+ T cells were divided by CD45RA into naive and memory. Trimming shortened V by 2 bases and J by 4 bases, and 6 bases separated the two germline ends. The CDR3 contains 13 residues. CDR1 is SNHLY and CDR2 is FYNNEI in the germline V gene. As for this clone: Its cognate antigen is unknown.

Researchers ran the assay at a deep level. Libraries were prepared by immunoSEQ multiplex PCR; TCRdb keeps only in-frame clonotypes and omits some of them. The table records 300,000 to 400,000 clones, around 72% of them present only once. This receptor was identified in a man aged 30-40 years in good health. This sequence joins TRBV2 and TRBJ1-3, with D unclear. The source material was memory CD4+ T cells sorted from blood. Subset noted: CD45RA-negative fraction. As DNA, the CDR3 is TGTGCCAGCAGTGAATCATGGGGAAACACCATATATTTT. As protein: CASSESWGNTIYF.